This T cell receptor (beta chain) was profiled in a study of shared clonotypes between healthy human individuals. In the study overall: Each donor had three CD4 naive, three CD4 memory, two CD8 naive and one CD8 memory plate.

The repertoire was sequenced with immunoSEQ multiplex PCR; TCRdb's copy has only in-frame clones and lacks some. The table has more than 2,000,000 clones, 93% seen once. Germline CDR1 reads SGHDT; CDR2 reads YYEEEE. V shed 4 bases and J 4 bases; nucleotides not matched to a gene: 6. The CDR3 consists of 14 residues. This clonotype was sampled from a man between 18 and 35 years old in good health. Some clones in this sample may be carry-over from other donors' samples. The rearrangement joins TRBV5-6 to TRBJ1-2; 8 nucleotides agree with TRBD1. Sequencing used naive CD4+ T cells from PBMCs. Subset given: CD45RA+ positively selected. CDR3 residues: CASSQGQDLYGYTF. CDR3 nucleotides: TGTGCCAGCAGCCAGGGACAGGACCTCTATGGCTACACCTTC.